The 22 T cell receptor beta chains below were found in one sample sequenced in a study of monozygotic twins with inflammatory bowel disease. No DNA is given; TCRdb re-called the 5' RACE reads and lists each CDR3 protein once. The sample table sets out about 330,000 distinct CDR3 sequences. The sample was blood. These receptors were collected from a human donor with ulcerative colitis or Crohn's disease, or a healthy co-twin of an affected twin (not recorded which).

The chain links TRBV20-1 to TRBJ2-5. The CDR3 consists of 14 residues. Per the germline V gene, CDR1 is DFQATT and CDR2 is SNEGSKA (reference sequence). The CDR3 sequence is CSALRWQIQETQYF.

The chain links TRBV18 to TRBJ2-5; with no DNA, the TCRdb D assignment of TRBD2 cannot be verified. Germline V gene lookup returns CDR1 KGHSH and CDR2 LQKENI. The CDR3 length is 17 residues. The CDR3 loop is CASSPVPGLAGEETQYF.

This chain uses TRBV20-1 with TRBJ2-5; no DNA is available, so the TRBD2 call from TCRdb remains unchecked. From germline, CDR1 is DFQATT and CDR2 SNEGSKA (reference sequence). The CDR3 totals 14 residues. The CDR3 sequence is CSARDWGGGETQYF.

The chain recombines TRBV19 with TRBJ2-2; TCRdb gives TRBD2 as the D gene, but with no DNA this cannot be confirmed. Germline CDR1 and CDR2: LNHDA and SQIVND (reference sequence). The CDR3 sequence is 15 residues long. The CDR3: CASRGRGYNTGELFF.

This chain joins TRBV20-1 and TRBJ1-1. CDR1 and CDR2 (germline): DFQATT, SNEGSKA (reference sequence). CDR3 length equals 13 residues. The CDR3 protein is CSARTGWNTEAFF.

The genes are TRBV6-1 and TRBJ2-1; the D call from TCRdb, TRBD1, cannot be confirmed without DNA. The CDR3 has 17 residues. Germline CDR1 is MNHNS and CDR2 is SASEGT. This CDR3 is CASRGGLMGSSYNEQFF.

The chain's CDR3 is CASSVQGGRNTEAFF. V gene TRBV9 combines with J gene TRBJ1-1. Germline CDR1 and CDR2: SGDLS and YYNGEE. This CDR3 has 15 residues.

The V call is TRBV20-1, the J call TRBJ2-3. This CDR3 has 11 residues. Germline V lookup: CDR1 DFQATT, CDR2 SNEGSKA (reference sequence). CDR3 residues: CSARDTDTQYF.

The J gene is TRBJ2-1, the V gene TRBV5-1; TCRdb outputs TRBD1, but without DNA this stays unchecked. Germline lookup yields CDR1 SGHRS and CDR2 YFSETQ. The CDR3 consists of 17 residues. The CDR3 protein is CASSSPFLGGLYNEQFF. Supplemented by reference TRBV5-1 and TRBJ2-1, the full variable domain reads KAGVTQTPRYLIKTRGQQVTLSCSPISGHRSVSWYQQTPGQGLQFLFEYFSETQRNKGNFPGRFSGRQFSNSRSEMNVSTLELGDSALYLCASSSPFLGGLYNEQFFGPGTRLTVL.

V gene TRBV27 combines with J gene TRBJ1-1; absent DNA, TCRdb's TRBD1 call cannot be checked. The CDR3 is 13 amino acids. Looked up from germline, CDR1 is MNHEY and CDR2 is SMNVEV (reference sequence). CDR3 protein: CASSFQGPTEAFF.

The V gene is TRBV18, the J gene TRBJ2-2; TCRdb gives TRBD1 as the D gene, but with no DNA this cannot be confirmed. The germline gives CDR1 KGHSH, CDR2 LQKENI. CDR3 size: 17 residues. The CDR3 here is CASSLTLDRAGTGELFF.

This chain connects TRBV24-1 to TRBJ2-1; TCRdb's D gene call, TRBD2, goes unchecked for lack of DNA. This CDR3 comprises 16 residues. Looked up from germline, CDR1 is KGHDR and CDR2 is SFDVKD. CDR3 loop: CATSDPSGRRGNEQFF.

The chain combines TRBV24-1 with TRBJ2-1; TCRdb's D call, TRBD2, is unchecked because there is no DNA. The CDR3 totals 16 residues. CDR1 and CDR2 (germline): KGHDR, SFDVKD. This chain's CDR3 is CATSTSGPTAGNEQFF.

The V call is TRBV5-1, the J call TRBJ2-7. This CDR3 is 13 amino acids long. Germline V CDR1 and CDR2: SGHRS, YFSETQ. The CDR3 protein is CASSLEAGYEQYF.

The CDR3 is CASIRQGAPYGYTF. V is TRBV5-1 and J is TRBJ1-2; TCRdb proposes TRBD1, but this gene call is untestable without DNA. Germline V gene lookup returns CDR1 SGHRS and CDR2 YFSETQ. The CDR3 loop spans 14 amino acids.

V is TRBV18 and J is TRBJ2-1; the TCRdb D gene call, TRBD2, has no DNA to confirm it. CDR1 KGHSH and CDR2 LQKENI come from the germline V gene. The CDR3 has 15 residues. This CDR3 is CASSRGTSGGNEQFF.

This sequence joins TRBV23-1 and TRBJ2-7; TCRdb reports TRBD1, a call that lacks DNA to check it against. TRBV23-1 belongs to the ORF category, with a function that is uncertain. The CDR3 consists of 18 residues. The CDR3 is CASSHLPWGTGTSYEQYF.

The CDR3 protein is CASSQAPPAGVGDTQYF. This sequence joins TRBV4-3 and TRBJ2-3; the D gene TCRdb calls, TRBD1, cannot be checked with no DNA. The CDR3 loop spans 17 amino acids. Looked up from germline, CDR1 is LGHNA and CDR2 is YSLEER.

This chain joins TRBV7-9 and TRBJ1-1; there is no DNA to check the TCRdb D call of TRBD1. Germline-derived CDR1 and CDR2 are SEHNR and FQNEAQ (reference sequence). This CDR3 comprises 13 residues. This CDR3 is CASSFEGATEAFF.

V gene TRBV15 combines with J gene TRBJ2-3. The CDR3 totals 15 residues. Germline-derived CDR1 and CDR2 are LNHNV and YYDKDF (reference sequence). The CDR3 reads CATSRGETPTDTQYF.

The chain recombines TRBV20-1 with TRBJ2-7; TCRdb's assignment of TRBD1 cannot be checked, as there is no DNA. The CDR3 consists of 13 residues. Looked up from germline, CDR1 is DFQATT and CDR2 is SNEGSKA (reference sequence). CDR3 loop: CSAPRDGSYEQYF.

The CDR3 reads CASSLAKGSPYEQYF. The gene calls are TRBV7-2 and TRBJ2-7; TCRdb's D call of TRBD2 is untestable without DNA. This CDR3 contains 15 residues. Germline loops: CDR1 SGHTA, CDR2 FQGNSA.